This T cell receptor beta chain originates from a study of graft-versus-host responses after intestinal transplantation. Study at large: Multivisceral, liver-intestinal, or isolated intestinal transplants were performed in recipients. Each patient got anti-thymocyte globulin induction, then tacrolimus and steroids for roughly 3 years.

The study's findings and limits: Within the allografts of patients who had graft-donor T cell macrochimerism, graft-versus-host to host-versus-graft clonal ratios were high.

The germline CDR1 and CDR2 sequences are LNHDA and SQIVND (reference sequence). V shed 5 bases and J shed 2 bases, with 7 bases lying between them. This CDR3 region has 13 residues. Method: immunoSEQ multiplex PCR; TCRdb's copy keeps in-frame clones and lacks some. The table has fewer than 120,000 clones, 93% seen once; the top ten hold about 0.51%. As to this clone: Its antigen is unidentified.

Sequencing used unstimulated CD8+ T cells sorted from spleen or lymph node cells, obtained before intestinal transplant. The source is a human donor who received an intestinal transplant. V usage is TRBV19 and J usage is TRBJ2-1; a possible D gene is TRBD2 (6 bases). DNA for the CDR3: TGTGCCAGTAGTGCGGGGCCCTACAATGAGCAGTTCTTC. This translates into CASSAGPYNEQFF.